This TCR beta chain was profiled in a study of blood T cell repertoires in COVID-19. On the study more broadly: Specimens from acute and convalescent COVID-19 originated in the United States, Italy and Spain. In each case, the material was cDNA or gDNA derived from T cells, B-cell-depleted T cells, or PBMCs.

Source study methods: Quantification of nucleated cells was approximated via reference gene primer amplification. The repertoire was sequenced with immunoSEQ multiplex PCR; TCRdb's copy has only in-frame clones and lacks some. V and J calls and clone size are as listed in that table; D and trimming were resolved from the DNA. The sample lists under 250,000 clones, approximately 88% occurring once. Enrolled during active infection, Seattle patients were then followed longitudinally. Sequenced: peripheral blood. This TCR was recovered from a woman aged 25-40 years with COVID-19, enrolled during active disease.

For the CDR3, the DNA is TGTGCCAGCAGCTTGGTTGGCGGGGGGGCGAATGAGCAGTTCTTC. Its protein is CASSLVGGGANEQFF. This sequence joins TRBV5-4 and TRBJ2-1; TRBD2 aligns across 9 bases. Trimming cost V 0 bases and J 7 bases; bases outside gene matches: 5. Per germline, CDR1 SGHNT and CDR2 YYREEE (reference sequence). The CDR3 spans 15 residues.